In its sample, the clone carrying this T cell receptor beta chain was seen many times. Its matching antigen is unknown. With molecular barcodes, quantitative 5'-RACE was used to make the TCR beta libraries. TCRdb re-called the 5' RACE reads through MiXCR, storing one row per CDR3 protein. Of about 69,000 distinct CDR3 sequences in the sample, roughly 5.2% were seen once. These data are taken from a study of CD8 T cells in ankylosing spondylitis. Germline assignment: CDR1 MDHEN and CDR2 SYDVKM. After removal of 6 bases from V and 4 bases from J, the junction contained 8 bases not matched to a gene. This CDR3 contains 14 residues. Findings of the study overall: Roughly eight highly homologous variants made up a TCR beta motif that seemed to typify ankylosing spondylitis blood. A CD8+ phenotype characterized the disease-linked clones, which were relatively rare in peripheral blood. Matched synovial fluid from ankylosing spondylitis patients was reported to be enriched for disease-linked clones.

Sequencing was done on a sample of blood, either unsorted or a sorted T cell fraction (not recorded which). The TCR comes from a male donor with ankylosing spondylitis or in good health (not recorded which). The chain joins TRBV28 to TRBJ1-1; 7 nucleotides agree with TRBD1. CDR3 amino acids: CASSMTGRVTEAFF. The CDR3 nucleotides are TGTGCCAGCAGCATGACAGGGAGGGTCACTGAAGCTTTCTTT.